This T cell receptor (beta chain) was found in a study of shared clonotypes between healthy human individuals. Study summary: Donors consisted of a couple of women and three men between 18 and 49. Study-level findings and limits: Memory subsets had estimated richness that was generally smaller than that of naive subsets. Clonotype sharing levels among donors were expected to vary with sequencing depth.

Deep-level assay runs were performed. Generated by immunoSEQ multiplex PCR, the TCRdb table keeps only in-frame clones and is missing some. The sample lists about a million clones; 70% to 80% were seen once. Germline V gene lookup returns CDR1 LNHDA and CDR2 SQIVND (reference sequence). V lost 3 bases to trimming and J lost 0 bases, with 14 bases between them. This CDR3 has 16 amino acids. This clone was found a few times. What it recognizes is unknown. The rearrangement links TRBV19 to TRBJ1-1; D remains unclear. Source material: memory CD4+ T cells sorted from blood. The subset here: CD45RA-negative fraction. This clonotype originated in a man between 18 and 29 years old in good health. CDR3 sequence: CASSIPGLSMNTEAFF. DNA for the CDR3: TGTGCCAGTAGTATCCCAGGACTAAGTATGAACACTGAAGCTTTCTTT.